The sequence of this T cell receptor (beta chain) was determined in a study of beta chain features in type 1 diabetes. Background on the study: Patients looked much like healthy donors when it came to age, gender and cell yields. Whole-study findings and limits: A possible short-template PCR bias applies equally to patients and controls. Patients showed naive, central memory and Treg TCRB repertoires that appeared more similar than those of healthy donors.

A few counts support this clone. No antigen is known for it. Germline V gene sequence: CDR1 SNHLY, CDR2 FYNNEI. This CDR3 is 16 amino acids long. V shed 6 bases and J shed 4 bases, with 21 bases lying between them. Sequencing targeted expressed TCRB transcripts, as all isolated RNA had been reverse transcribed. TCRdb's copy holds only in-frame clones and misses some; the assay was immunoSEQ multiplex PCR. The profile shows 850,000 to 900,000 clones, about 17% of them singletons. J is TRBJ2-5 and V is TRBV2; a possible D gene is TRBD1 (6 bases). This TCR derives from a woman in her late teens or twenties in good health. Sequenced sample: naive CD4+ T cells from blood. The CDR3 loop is CASRADRTAKRETQYF. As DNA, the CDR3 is TGTGCCAGCAGGGCCGACAGGACGGCTAAGAGAGAGACCCAGTACTTC.